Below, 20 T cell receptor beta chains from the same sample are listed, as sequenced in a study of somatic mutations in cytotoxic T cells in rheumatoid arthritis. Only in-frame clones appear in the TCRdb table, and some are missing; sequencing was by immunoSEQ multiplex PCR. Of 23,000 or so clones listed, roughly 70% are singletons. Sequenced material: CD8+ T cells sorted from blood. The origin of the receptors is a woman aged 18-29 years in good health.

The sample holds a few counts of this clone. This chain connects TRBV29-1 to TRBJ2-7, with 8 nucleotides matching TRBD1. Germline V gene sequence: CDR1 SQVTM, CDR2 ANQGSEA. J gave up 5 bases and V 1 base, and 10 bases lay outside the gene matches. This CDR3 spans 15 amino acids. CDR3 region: CSVEVSDRDGHEQYF. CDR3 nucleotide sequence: TGCAGCGTTGAAGTCTCGGACAGGGATGGCCACGAGCAGTACTTC.

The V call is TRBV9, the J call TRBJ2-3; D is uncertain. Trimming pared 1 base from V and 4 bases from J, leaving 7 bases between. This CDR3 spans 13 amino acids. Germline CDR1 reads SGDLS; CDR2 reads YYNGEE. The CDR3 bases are TGTGCCAGCAGCGTACCCCCAGCAGATACGCAGTATTTT. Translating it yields CASSVPPADTQYF.

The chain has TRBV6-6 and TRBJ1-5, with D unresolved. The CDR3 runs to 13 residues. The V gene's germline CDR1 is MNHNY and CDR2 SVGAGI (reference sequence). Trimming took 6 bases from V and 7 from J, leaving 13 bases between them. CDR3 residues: CASSPQTGQPQHF. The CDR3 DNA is TGTGCCAGCAGCCCCCAGACGGGCCAGCCCCAGCATTTT.

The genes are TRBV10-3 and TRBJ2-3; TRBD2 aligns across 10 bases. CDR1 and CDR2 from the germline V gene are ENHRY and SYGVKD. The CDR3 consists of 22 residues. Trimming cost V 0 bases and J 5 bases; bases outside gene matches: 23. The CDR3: CAISESVGSGRAASLAGDTQYF. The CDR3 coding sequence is TGTGCCATCAGTGAGTCAGTGGGGAGCGGGAGGGCCGCCTCCCTCGCGGGAGATACGCAGTATTTT.

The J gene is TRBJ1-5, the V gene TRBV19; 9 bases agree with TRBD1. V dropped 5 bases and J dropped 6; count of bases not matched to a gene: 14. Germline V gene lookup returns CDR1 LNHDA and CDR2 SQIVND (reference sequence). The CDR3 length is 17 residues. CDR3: CASSGRDRALNVQPQHF. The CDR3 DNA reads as TGTGCCAGTAGTGGCCGGGACAGGGCCCTTAATGTTCAGCCCCAGCATTTT.

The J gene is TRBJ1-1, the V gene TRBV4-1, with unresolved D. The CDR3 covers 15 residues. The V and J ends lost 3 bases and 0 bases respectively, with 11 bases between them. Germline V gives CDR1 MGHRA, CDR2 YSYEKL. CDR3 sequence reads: CASSHPDGMNTEAFF. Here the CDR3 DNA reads TGCGCCAGCAGCCATCCGGACGGCATGAACACTGAAGCTTTCTTT.

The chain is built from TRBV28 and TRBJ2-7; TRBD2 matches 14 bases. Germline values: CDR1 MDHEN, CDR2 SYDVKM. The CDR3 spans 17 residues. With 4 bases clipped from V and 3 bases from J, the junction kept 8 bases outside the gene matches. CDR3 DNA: TGTGCCAGCAGTTCCCAAAGGGGACTAGCGGGGGTCTACGAGCAGTACTTC. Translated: CASSSQRGLAGVYEQYF.

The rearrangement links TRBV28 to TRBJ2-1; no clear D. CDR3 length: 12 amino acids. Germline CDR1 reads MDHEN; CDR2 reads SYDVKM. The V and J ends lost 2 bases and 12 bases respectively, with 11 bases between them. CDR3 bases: TGTGCCAGCAGTTTAGTCCGGAGAGGGCAGTTCTTC. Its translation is CASSLVRRGQFF.

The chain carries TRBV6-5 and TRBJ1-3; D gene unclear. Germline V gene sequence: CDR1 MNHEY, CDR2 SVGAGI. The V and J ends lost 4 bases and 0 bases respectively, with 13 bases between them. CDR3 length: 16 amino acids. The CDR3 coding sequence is TGTGCCAGCAGTTTGAGGCAGGCCCTCTCTGGAAACACCATATATTTT. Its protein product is CASSLRQALSGNTIYF.

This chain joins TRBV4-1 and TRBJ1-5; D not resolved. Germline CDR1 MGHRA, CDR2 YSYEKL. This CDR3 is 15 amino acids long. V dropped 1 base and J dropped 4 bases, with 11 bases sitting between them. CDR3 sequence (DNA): TGCGCCAGCAGCCAAGTGGGCGGCCGAAATCAGCCCCAGCATTTT. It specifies CASSQVGGRNQPQHF.

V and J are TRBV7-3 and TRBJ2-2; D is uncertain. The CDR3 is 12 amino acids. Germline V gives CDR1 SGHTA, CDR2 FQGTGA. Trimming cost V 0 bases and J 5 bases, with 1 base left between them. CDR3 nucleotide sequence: TGTGCCAGCAGCTTAACGACCGGGGAGCTGTTTTTT. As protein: CASSLTTGELFF. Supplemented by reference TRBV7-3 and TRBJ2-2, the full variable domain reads GAGVSQTPSNKVTEKGKYVELRCDPISGHTALYWYRQSLGQGPEFLIYFQGTGAADDSGLPNDRFFAVRPEGSVSTLKIQRTERGDSAVYLCASSLTTGELFFGEGSRLTVL.

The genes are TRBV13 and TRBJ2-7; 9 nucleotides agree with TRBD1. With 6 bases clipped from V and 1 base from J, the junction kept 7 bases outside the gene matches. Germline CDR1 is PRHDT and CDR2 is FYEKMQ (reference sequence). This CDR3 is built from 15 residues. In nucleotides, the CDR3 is TGTGCCAGCAGAGTTGCGGGACAGGGATCCTACGAGCAGTACTTC. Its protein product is CASRVAGQGSYEQYF.

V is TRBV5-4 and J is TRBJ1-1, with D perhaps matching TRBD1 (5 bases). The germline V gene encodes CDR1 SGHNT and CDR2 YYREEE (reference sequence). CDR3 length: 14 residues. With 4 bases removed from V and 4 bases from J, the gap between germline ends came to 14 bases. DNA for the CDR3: TGTGCCAGCAGCCTCCTCGACGGGACCACTGAAGCTTTCTTT. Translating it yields CASSLLDGTTEAFF.

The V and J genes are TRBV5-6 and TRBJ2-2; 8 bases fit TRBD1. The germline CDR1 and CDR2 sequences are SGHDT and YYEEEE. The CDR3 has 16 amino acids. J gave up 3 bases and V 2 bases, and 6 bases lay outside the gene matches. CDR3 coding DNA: TGTGCCAGCAGCTTCGGGGCAGGGGGCTACACCGGGGAGCTGTTTTTT. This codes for CASSFGAGGYTGELFF.

Written as DNA, the CDR3 is TGTGCCAGCAGTTTATGGGGAGGGTCGAACACTGAAGCTTTCTTT. As protein: CASSLWGGSNTEAFF. The chain uses TRBV27 and TRBJ1-1; D is undetermined. V dropped 1 base and J dropped 1 base, with 10 bases sitting between them. The germline V gene has CDR1 MNHEY and CDR2 SMNVEV (reference sequence). The CDR3 runs to 15 residues.

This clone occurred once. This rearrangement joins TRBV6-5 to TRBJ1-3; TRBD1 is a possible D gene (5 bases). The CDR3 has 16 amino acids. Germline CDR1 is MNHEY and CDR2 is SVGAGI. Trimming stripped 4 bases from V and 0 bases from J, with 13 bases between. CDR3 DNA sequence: TGTGCCAGCAGTTCCACAGGACAAATCTCTGGAAACACCATATATTTT. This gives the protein CASSSTGQISGNTIYF.

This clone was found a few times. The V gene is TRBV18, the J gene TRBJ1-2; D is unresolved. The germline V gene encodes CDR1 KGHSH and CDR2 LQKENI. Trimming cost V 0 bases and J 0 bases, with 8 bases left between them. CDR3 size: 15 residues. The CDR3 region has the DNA TGTGCCAGCTCACCACCAGGTACAGCTAACTATGGCTACACCTTC. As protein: CASSPPGTANYGYTF.

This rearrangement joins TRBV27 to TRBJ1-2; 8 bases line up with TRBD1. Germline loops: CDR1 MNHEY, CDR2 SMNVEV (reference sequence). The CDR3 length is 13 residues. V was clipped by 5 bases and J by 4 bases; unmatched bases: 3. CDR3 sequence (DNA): TGTGCCAGCAGTCCCGGGACAGGCTATGGCTACACCTTC. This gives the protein CASSPGTGYGYTF.

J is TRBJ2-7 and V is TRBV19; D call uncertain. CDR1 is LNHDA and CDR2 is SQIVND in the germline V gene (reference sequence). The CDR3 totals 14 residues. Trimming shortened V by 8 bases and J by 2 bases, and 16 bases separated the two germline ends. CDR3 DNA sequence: TGTGCCAGTTCGATCGGCGGTCCCGCCTACGAGCAGTACTTC. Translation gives CASSIGGPAYEQYF.

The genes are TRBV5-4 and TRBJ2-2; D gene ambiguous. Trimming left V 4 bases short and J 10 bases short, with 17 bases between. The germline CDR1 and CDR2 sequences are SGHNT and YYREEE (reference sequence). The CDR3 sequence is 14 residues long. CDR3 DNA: TGTGCCAGCAGCCCGACGATAAGTTACGAGGAGCTGTTTTTT. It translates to CASSPTISYEELFF. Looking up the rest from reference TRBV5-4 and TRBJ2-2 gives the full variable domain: ETGVTQSPTHLIKTRGQQVTLRCSSQSGHNTVSWYQQALGQGPQFIFQYYREEENGRGNFPPRFSGLQFPNYSSELNVNALELDDSALYLCASSPTISYEELFFGEGSRLTVL.